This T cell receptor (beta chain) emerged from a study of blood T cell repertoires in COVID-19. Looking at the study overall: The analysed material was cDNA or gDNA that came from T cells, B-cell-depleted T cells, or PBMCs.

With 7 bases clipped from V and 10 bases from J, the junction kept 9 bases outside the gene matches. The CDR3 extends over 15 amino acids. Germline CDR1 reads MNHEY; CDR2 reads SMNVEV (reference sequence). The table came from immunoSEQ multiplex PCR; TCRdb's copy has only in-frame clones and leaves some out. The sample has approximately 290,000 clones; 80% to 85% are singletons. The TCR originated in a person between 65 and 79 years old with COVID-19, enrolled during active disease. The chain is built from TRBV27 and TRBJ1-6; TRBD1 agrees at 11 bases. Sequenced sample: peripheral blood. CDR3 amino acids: CASKKRTGGISPLHF. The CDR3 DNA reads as TGTGCCAGCAAAAAAAGGACAGGGGGCATCTCACCCCTCCACTTT.